This TCR beta chain was recorded in a study of cytomegalovirus exposure and HLA in healthy donors. The V gene end was trimmed by 2 bases and the J gene end by 3 bases; junction bases not matched to a gene: 7. CDR1 is SGHVS and CDR2 is FQNEAQ in the germline V gene. The CDR3 runs 17 residues. PCR employed 60 Vbeta and 13 Jbeta primers. The protocol was immunoSEQ multiplex PCR, while the TCRdb copy is restricted to in-frame clones and leaves out a portion. The repertoire includes some 140,000 clones, around 83% of them detected once, and approximately 8.1% sits in the top ten. The sample taken for sequencing was PBMCs. The chain joins TRBV7-8 to TRBJ2-1; the match to TRBD2 covers 10 bases. This receptor was taken from a woman aged 50 to 60 in good health and CMV-seropositive. The CDR3 region has the DNA TGTGCCAGCAGCTTACGAATAGCGGGAGGACGCTACAATGAGCAGTTCTTC. This codes for CASSLRIAGGRYNEQFF.